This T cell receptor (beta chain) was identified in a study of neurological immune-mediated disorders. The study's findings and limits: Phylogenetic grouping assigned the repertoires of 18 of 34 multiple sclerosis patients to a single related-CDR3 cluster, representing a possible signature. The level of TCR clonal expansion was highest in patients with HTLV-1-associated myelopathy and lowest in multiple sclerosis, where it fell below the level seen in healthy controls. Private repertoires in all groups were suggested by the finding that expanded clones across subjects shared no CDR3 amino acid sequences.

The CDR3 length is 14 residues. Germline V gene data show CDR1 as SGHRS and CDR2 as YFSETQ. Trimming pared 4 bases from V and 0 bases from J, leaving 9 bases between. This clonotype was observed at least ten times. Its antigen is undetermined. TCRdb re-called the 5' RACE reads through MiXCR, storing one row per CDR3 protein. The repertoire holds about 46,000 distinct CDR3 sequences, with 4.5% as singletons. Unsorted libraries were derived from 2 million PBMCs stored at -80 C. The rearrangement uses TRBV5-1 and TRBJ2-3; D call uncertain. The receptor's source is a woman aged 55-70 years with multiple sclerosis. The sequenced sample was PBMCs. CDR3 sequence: CASSRTVSTDTQYF. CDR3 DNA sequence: TGCGCCAGCAGCAGGACGGTGAGCACAGATACGCAGTATTTT. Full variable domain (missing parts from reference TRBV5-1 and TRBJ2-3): KAGVTQTPRYLIKTRGQQVTLSCSPISGHRSVSWYQQTPGQGLQFLFEYFSETQRNKGNFPGRFSGRQFSNSRSEMNVSTLELGDSALYLCASSRTVSTDTQYFGPGTRLTVL.